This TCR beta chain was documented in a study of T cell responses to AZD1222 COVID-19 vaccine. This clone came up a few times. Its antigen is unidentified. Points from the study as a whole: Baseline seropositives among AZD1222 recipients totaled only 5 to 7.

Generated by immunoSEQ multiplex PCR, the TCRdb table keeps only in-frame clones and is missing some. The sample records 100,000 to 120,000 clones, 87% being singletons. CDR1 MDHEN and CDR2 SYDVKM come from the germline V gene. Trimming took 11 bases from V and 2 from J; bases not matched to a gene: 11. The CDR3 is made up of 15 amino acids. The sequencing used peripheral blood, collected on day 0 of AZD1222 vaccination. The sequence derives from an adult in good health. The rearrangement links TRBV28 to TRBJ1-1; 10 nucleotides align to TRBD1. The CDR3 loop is CAVIGTGVVNTEAFF. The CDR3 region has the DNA TGTGCCGTCATTGGGACAGGGGTTGTAAACACTGAAGCTTTCTTT.